The entry that follows covers one T cell receptor beta chain sequence. TCR alpha and TCR beta cDNA libraries carrying sample barcodes and UMIs were produced by 5'RACE using constant-segment primers. TCRdb re-called the 5' RACE reads with MiXCR, one entry per CDR3 protein. The table includes approximately 240,000 distinct CDR3 sequences, around 17% detected once. The sample originates from a study of T-cell memory formation after mild COVID-19. There are 14 residues in the CDR3. V lost 6 bases, J lost 1 base, and 2 bases stayed unmatched. Germline assignment: CDR1 LNHDA and CDR2 SQIVND (reference sequence).

The receptor's source is a man between 18 and 29 years old who had mild COVID-19 (a few samples of this study predate the infection). Cell type and time point are not known. The sequencing sample was made of PBMCs or a T cell subset sorted from them (not recorded which). The genes are TRBV19 and TRBJ1-1; 10 bases match TRBD1. Here the CDR3 DNA reads TGTGCCAGTAGAGGGACAGGGGCGAACACTGAAGCTTTCTTT. Amino acid sequence: CASRGTGANTEAFF.